The source of this T cell receptor (beta chain) is a study of T cell changes during pregnancy in multiple sclerosis. Sequencing used immunoSEQ multiplex PCR; TCRdb keeps in-frame clones, though not all of them. The sample records more than 40,000 clones, 91% being singletons. Germline assignment: CDR1 SGHAT and CDR2 FQNNGV. V dropped 1 base and J dropped 12 bases, with 11 bases sitting between them. CDR3 length: 12 residues. The source was CD8+ T cells from peripheral blood mononuclear cells, collected after pregnancy. The chain links TRBV11-2 to TRBJ2-3; D is possibly TRBD2 (7 bases). This sequence originates from a female donor with multiple sclerosis, enrolled in a pregnancy study. DNA for the CDR3: TGTGCCAGCAGCTTAGGAGGGGGGGCACAGTATTTT. It yields the protein CASSLGGGAQYF. Full variable domain (outside the CDR3, taken from reference TRBV11-2 and TRBJ2-3): EAGVAQSPRYKIIEKRQSVAFWCNPISGHATLYWYQQILGQGPKLLIQFQNNGVVDDSQLPKDRFSAERLKGVDSTLKIQPAKLEDSAVYLCASSLGGGAQYFGPGTRLTVL.